This T cell receptor beta chain is drawn from a study of cytotoxic CD8 clonotypes in ibrutinib-treated CLL. Clones were read by immunoSEQ multiplex PCR, and TCRdb kept only the in-frame ones, dropping some. The data show approximately 350,000 clones, with 60% to 80% seen just once and approximately 6% held by the top ten. This clone was seen a handful of times. The target antigen is unknown. Approximately 1.8 micrograms of genomic DNA came from cryopreserved PBMCs for TCR beta libraries. Notes on the study in general: Baseline clonality exceeded age-matched healthy donors and tracked circulating CD8+ T-cell counts.

CDR1 and CDR2 (germline): SGHTA, FQGTGA. J lost 1 base, V lost 4 bases, and 5 bases had no gene match. The CDR3 length is 15 residues. This chain links TRBV7-3 with TRBJ2-3, with 7 bases aligning to TRBD2. This sequence was found in a human donor with chronic lymphocytic leukemia. The sequencing here drew on PBMCs, taken after 36 months of ibrutinib treatment. CDR3: CASSSGLVGTDTQYF. CDR3 in DNA: TGTGCCAGCAGCTCCGGACTAGTGGGCACAGATACGCAGTATTTT.